This is a list of T cell receptor beta chains from one sample in a study of CD8 T cells in ankylosing spondylitis. One entry per CDR3 protein, called by TCRdb with MiXCR from the 5' RACE reads. Of roughly 190,000 distinct CDR3 sequences listed, about 13% are singletons. The specimen was blood, either unsorted or a sorted T cell fraction (not recorded which). Every receptor here comes from a male donor with ankylosing spondylitis or in good health (not recorded which). Each CDR3 is given with its conserved first and last residue. D genes are given only for firm matches. A row's size may be missing; if present it is once, few, many or a size class.

J gene	V gene	D gene	CDR3 length	clone size	CDR3 DNA	CDR3 protein
TRBJ2-7	TRBV4-2	TRBD1	15	many	TGTGCCAGCAGCCCGCGGACAGGGAGCTCCTACGAGCAGTACTTC	CASSPRTGSSYEQYF
TRBJ2-5	TRBV5-6	TRBD1	16	many	TGTGCCAGCAGCTCTCAATACGGACAGGAACAAGAGACCCAGTACTTC	CASSSQYGQEQETQYF
TRBJ2-3	TRBV12-3/TRBV12-4	.	14	few	TGTGCCAGCAGTTTGTGGGAATACACAGATACGCAGTATTTT	CASSLWEYTDTQYF
TRBJ2-7	TRBV12-3/TRBV12-4	TRBD2	15	many	TGTGCCAGCAGTCCCCGGACTAGCGGCTCCTACGAGCAGTACTTC	CASSPRTSGSYEQYF
TRBJ2-4	TRBV27	.	13	few	TGTGCCAGCAGCCCCCCCGATAAAAACATTCAGTACTTC	CASSPPDKNIQYF
TRBJ2-2	TRBV5-6	TRBD1	15	.	TGTGCCAGCAGCTTGGGGACAGGGCTTGCCGGGGAGCTGTTTTTT	CASSLGTGLAGELFF
TRBJ1-1	TRBV5-5	.	12	few	TGTGCCAGCAGCGGGACGGCTAATGAAGCTTTCTTT	CASSGTANEAFF
TRBJ2-7	TRBV2	TRBD1	17	many	TGTGCCAGCAGTGAAGCGCTTCGTGGGACAGGGGGCGACGAGCAGTACTTC	CASSEALRGTGGDEQYF
TRBJ2-7	TRBV7-6	TRBD1	14	.	TGTGCCAGCAGCTCGGGACAGGGGCTAGATGAGCAGTACTTC	CASSSGQGLDEQYF
TRBJ2-7	TRBV5-6	.	12	few	TGTGCCAGCAGGTGGGGAGTGGGGGAGCAGTACTTC	CASRWGVGEQYF
TRBJ1-5	TRBV6-1	.	14	.	TGTGCCAGCAGTGTCATGTATAGCAATCAGCCCCAGCATTTT	CASSVMYSNQPQHF
TRBJ1-1	TRBV5-6	TRBD1	14	few	TGTGCCAGCAGGGACAGGGGGATGAACACTGAAGCTTTCTTT	CASRDRGMNTEAFF
TRBJ2-3	TRBV20-1	TRBD2	13	.	TGCAGTGCTAGTATACTAGCGGCTGGTACGCAGTATTTT	CSASILAAGTQYF
TRBJ2-7	TRBV6-1	TRBD2	15	.	TGTGCCAGCAGTGAAGCTTGGCGGGGGGCGGACGAGCAGTACTTC	CASSEAWRGADEQYF
TRBJ2-3	TRBV4-1	.	15	.	TGCGCCAGCAGCCAAGATGGAGGAACAATTCAAACGCAGTATTTT	CASSQDGGTIQTQYF
TRBJ2-4	TRBV30	.	13	.	TGTGCCTGGTCCCGGGACGCCAAAAACATTCAGTACTTC	CAWSRDAKNIQYF
TRBJ2-1	TRBV6-1	.	15	medium-sized	TGTGCCAGCAGTGAGTTGGGTAAAACCTACAATGAGCAGTTCTTC	CASSELGKTYNEQFF
TRBJ2-7	TRBV10-3	TRBD1	14	.	TGTGCCATCAGTGGTGGACAGGGCCCCTACGAGCAGTACTTC	CAISGGQGPYEQYF
TRBJ2-3	TRBV11-2	.	14	.	TGTGCCAGCGGCGGCAGGGTGTGGACAGATACGCAGTATTTT	CASGGRVWTDTQYF
TRBJ2-7	TRBV9	.	14	few	TGTGCCAGCAGCCCGTCCGACAGATTCTACGAGCAGTACTTC	CASSPSDRFYEQYF
TRBJ2-3	TRBV7-9	.	11	.	TGTGCCAGCAGCTTAGCGGATTACCCGAAGTTT	CASSLADYPKF
TRBJ2-3	TRBV4-2	.	14	.	TGTGCCAGCAGCCAGGGCCGGGACACAGATACGCAGTATTTT	CASSQGRDTDTQYF
TRBJ2-3	TRBV12-3/TRBV12-4	.	14	few	TGTGCCAGCAGTTTCGGAGGCCCCCCAGATACGCAGTATTTT	CASSFGGPPDTQYF
TRBJ1-4	TRBV12-3/TRBV12-4	TRBD1	16	few	TGTGCCAGCAGTGCCCCCCCCGACAGGGGTAATGAAAAACTGTTTTTT	CASSAPPDRGNEKLFF
TRBJ1-5	TRBV15	.	15	few	TGTGCCACCAGCAGAGATACGGGGATAACTCAGCCCCAGCATTTT	CATSRDTGITQPQHF
TRBJ2-4	TRBV7-9	TRBD2	14	.	TGTGCCAGCAGCTTACTTCGGGAGGAGCCCATTCAGTACTTC	CASSLLREEPIQYF
TRBJ1-4	TRBV4-1	.	15	few	TGCGCCAGCAGCCCCTTTTCAGGGGTAGATTTAAGGCTGTTTTTT	CASSPFSGVDLRLFF
TRBJ1-5	TRBV6-2/TRBV6-3	.	16	few	TGTGCCAGCAGTTACTCGACGGAATGGGCCAAGGAGCCCCAGCATTTT	CASSYSTEWAKEPQHF
TRBJ2-7	TRBV4-1	.	19	.	TGCGCCAGCAGCCAAGATGAAGAAGGCGAGACTCCGGCCGCCTACGAGCAGTACTTC	CASSQDEEGETPAAYEQYF
TRBJ1-1	TRBV4-1	.	15	.	TGCGCCAGCAGCGGATCCCAGGGCCCCAACACTGAAGCTTTCTTT	CASSGSQGPNTEAFF
TRBJ2-1	TRBV12-3/TRBV12-4	TRBD2	15	few	TGTGCCACCCTTGGGGGGGGGGTCTCCTACAATGAGCAGTTCTTC	CATLGGGVSYNEQFF
TRBJ2-3	TRBV5-4	.	17	few	TGTGCCAGCAGCTTGGGCGGTGCCCCGAGATTATCAGATACGCAGTATTTT	CASSLGGAPRLSDTQYF
TRBJ1-6	TRBV6-1	.	15	few	TGTGCCAGCAGTGAAGGTATGGAGGGCAATTCACCCCTCCACTTT	CASSEGMEGNSPLHF
TRBJ2-7	TRBV12-3/TRBV12-4	TRBD2	15	few	TGTGCCAGCAGTGAAGGACTAGCGGACCCCTACGAGCAGTACTTC	CASSEGLADPYEQYF
TRBJ1-1	TRBV20-1	.	14	.	TGCAGTGCTAGAGGGGGGGACCGAGACACTGAAGCCTTCTTT	CSARGGDRDTEAFF
TRBJ1-1	TRBV7-2	.	14	.	TGTGCCAGCCGAGCCCGGGATCGGGACACTGAAGCTTTCTTT	CASRARDRDTEAFF
TRBJ1-6	TRBV7-9	TRBD1	14	.	TGTGCCAGCAGCCAGACAGGGTCCGATTCACCCCTCCACTTT	CASSQTGSDSPLHF
TRBJ1-1	TRBV3-1	.	16	.	TGTGCCAGCAGCCAAGATTTGGACAACATGAACACTGAAGCTTTCTTT	CASSQDLDNMNTEAFF
TRBJ1-2	TRBV5-1	TRBD1	16	few	TGCGCCAGCAGCCCATGGACAGGGGACGGAGGCTATGGCTACACCTTC	CASSPWTGDGGYGYTF
TRBJ2-3	TRBV6-5	.	15	.	TGTGCCAGCAGTTACACTAGCATGGGCACAGATACGCAGTATTTT	CASSYTSMGTDTQYF
TRBJ2-7	TRBV5-1	.	14	many	TGCGCCAGCAGAGGACCTGACAGGCAGTACGAGCAGTACTTC	CASRGPDRQYEQYF
TRBJ1-1	TRBV21-1	.	15	few	TGTGCCAGCAGCACCAACCCCCTGAGGGACACTGAAGCTTTCTTT	CASSTNPLRDTEAFF
TRBJ2-7	TRBV6-5	.	14	.	TGTGCCAGCAGTTACTCGCGGGGCCCCTACGAGCAGTACTTC	CASSYSRGPYEQYF
TRBJ2-7	TRBV14	.	14	.	TGTGCCAGCAGCCAAGGCCGGGGTCCCTACGAGCAGTACTTC	CASSQGRGPYEQYF
TRBJ2-2	TRBV27	.	14	.	TGTGCCAGCAATTTATCGGGCAGGGGCGGGGAGCTGTTTTTT	CASNLSGRGGELFF
TRBJ2-1	TRBV3-1	TRBD2	19	few	TGTGCCAGCAGCCAACCAGCGGGAGGCCCCGTCCCCTCCTACAATGAGCAGTTCTTC	CASSQPAGGPVPSYNEQFF
TRBJ2-1	TRBV3-1	.	15	many	TGTGCCAGCAGCCGAATGGAGGGGGGTTGGAATGAGCAGTTCTTC	CASSRMEGGWNEQFF
TRBJ2-5	TRBV27	TRBD1	14	few	TGTGCCAGCAGCGAGGGGACAGGGGGCGTCCCCCTGTACTTC	CASSEGTGGVPLYF
TRBJ2-7	TRBV2	.	13	few	TGTGCCAGCAGTGCTCGACAGCCCTACGAGCAGTACTTC	CASSARQPYEQYF
TRBJ2-2	TRBV20-1	TRBD1	17	few	TGCAGTGCTAGATCCTTTGGTGGACAGGGGGGGGCCGGGGAGCTGTTTTTT	CSARSFGGQGGAGELFF
TRBJ2-7	TRBV4-2	TRBD2	14	.	TGTGCCAGCAGCCAAGGGACTAGCGGGGGAATTCAGTACTTC	CASSQGTSGGIQYF
TRBJ2-7	TRBV20-1	TRBD2	15	few	TGCAGTGCTAGCGAGGCGGGAGCCTCCCTGAGCGAGCAGTACTTC	CSASEAGASLSEQYF
TRBJ2-2	TRBV12-3/TRBV12-4	TRBD1	14	many	TGTGCCAGCAGTTCAGGGGGCAGCGCCGGGGAGCTGTTTTTT	CASSSGGSAGELFF
TRBJ2-4	TRBV7-8	.	16	.	TGTGCCAGCAGCCCCACCTGGGGGGCAGCCAAAAACATTCAGTACTTC	CASSPTWGAAKNIQYF